This TCR beta chain is drawn from a study of T cells in Graves' hyperthyroidism and ophthalmopathy. J was trimmed by 6 bases and V by 8 bases; bases with no gene match: 8. The CDR3 is 12 residues long. CDR1 and CDR2 (germline): GTSNPN, SVGIG (reference sequence). What was amplified from RNA transcripts were TCR beta CDR3 regions. The HTBI primer set was used in a first-round RT-PCR of the TCR CDR3. TCRdb itself ran the multiplex PCR reads through MiXCR, one entry per CDR3 protein. The sample contains 500,000 to 650,000 distinct CDR3 sequences, nearly 20% of which appear only once. Remarks on this clonotype: Possible read error: a much larger clone is one base away.

This TCR was sampled from a man aged 35-49 years with Graves' ophthalmopathy. The J gene is TRBJ2-5, the V gene TRBV30; 8 bases line up with TRBD1. The material sequenced was blood. In nucleotides, the CDR3 is TGTGCCCGGGCCGGACAGGGACAGACCCAGTACTTC. Its protein is CARAGQGQTQYF. Looking up the rest from reference TRBV30 and TRBJ2-5 gives the full variable domain: SQTIHQWPATLVQPVGSPLSLECTVEGTSNPNLYWYRQAAGRGLQLLFYSVGIGQISSEVPQNLSASRPQDRQFILSSKKLLLSDSGFYLCARAGQGQTQYFGPGTRLLVL.